The subject of this entry is one T cell receptor (beta chain). The sample comes from a study of blood T cell repertoires in COVID-19. Study as a whole: Whether acute or convalescent, the COVID-19 samples came from the United States, Italy and Spain.

Per the original methods: It was from reference gene primer amplification that nucleated cell counts were estimated. The assay was immunoSEQ multiplex PCR, and TCRdb's table has in-frame clones only and misses some. V, J and clone size reflect that table, while D and trimming were determined from the DNA. The sample yields approximately 86,000 clones, about 82% seen once. The sequence derives from a man in his fifties or sixties with acute or convalescent COVID-19. Sequenced input: peripheral blood.

In DNA form, the CDR3 reads TGTGCCAGCAGCCCGAGCGGGGGGGCCTACAATGAGCAGTTCTTC. Protein sequence: CASSPSGGAYNEQFF. The chain has TRBV3-1 (or the pseudogene TRBV3-2) and TRBJ2-1, with TRBD2 matching over 10 bases. Germline assignment: CDR1 LGHDT and CDR2 YNNKEL (reference sequence). J was trimmed by 2 bases and V by 4 bases; bases with no gene match: 2. This CDR3 spans 15 amino acids.